This paragraph reports one T cell receptor beta chain. What it recognizes is unknown. Trimming removed 4 bases from V and 8 bases from J, with 12 bases in between. This CDR3 is built from 12 residues. The germline V gene encodes CDR1 SGHDT and CDR2 YYEEEE. Profiled with immunoSEQ multiplex PCR; TCRdb holds only in-frame clones, not every one. This table holds over a million clones, 96% found once. This specimen comes from a study of shared clonotypes between healthy human individuals. Study context: Each donor's CD4 naive and CD4 memory cells filled three plates apiece, CD8 naive two, and CD8 memory one. Study outcomes and limitations: Estimated richness values were generally larger in naive subsets than in memory subsets.

It was into CD45RA+ naive and CD45RA-negative memory subsets that the CD4+ cells were split. The V and J genes are TRBV5-6 and TRBJ1-2; no reliable D call. The TCR was taken from a man aged 30-40 years in good health. Source material: naive CD4+ T cells sorted from blood. The subset denotes: CD45RA+ positively selected. The CDR3 nucleotides are TGTGCCAGCAGCGAAGGAGGGTTCGGCTACACCTTC. This sequence encodes CASSEGGFGYTF.